The clone carrying this T cell receptor (beta chain) came up a few times. The CDR3 runs to 17 residues. Germline assignment: CDR1 LNHNV and CDR2 YYDKDF (reference sequence). V dropped 1 base and J dropped 2; count of bases not matched to a gene: 5. The data were taken from a study of cytomegalovirus exposure and HLA in healthy donors. The PCR contained 60 Vbeta and 13 Jbeta primers. The method was immunoSEQ multiplex PCR; TCRdb's version includes in-frame clones alone and lacks a portion of them. The sample carries 150,000 to 200,000 clones, around 80% recorded once. The specimen was PBMCs. The chain links TRBV15 to TRBJ2-4; 10 nucleotides align to TRBD1. The TCR originated in a male donor in good health and CMV-seronegative. The CDR3 bases are TGTGCCACCAGCAGAGGAGGGACAGGGGTTTCCAAAAACATTCAGTACTTC. Protein: CATSRGGTGVSKNIQYF.